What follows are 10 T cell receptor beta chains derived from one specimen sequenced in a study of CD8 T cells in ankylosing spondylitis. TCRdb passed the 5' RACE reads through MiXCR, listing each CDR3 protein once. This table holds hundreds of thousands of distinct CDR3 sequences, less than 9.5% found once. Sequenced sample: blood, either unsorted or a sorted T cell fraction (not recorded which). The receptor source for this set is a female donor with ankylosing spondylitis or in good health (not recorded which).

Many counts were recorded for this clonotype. CDR3 nucleotide sequence: TGCAGTGCCATCCTCGGACGTTACAATGAGCAGTTCTTC. This gives the protein CSAILGRYNEQFF. V and J are TRBV20-1 and TRBJ2-1; D unresolved. V was pared by 6 bases and J by 4 bases, with 13 bases between. The CDR3 runs 13 residues. Per the germline V gene, CDR1 is DFQATT and CDR2 is SNEGSKA (reference sequence).

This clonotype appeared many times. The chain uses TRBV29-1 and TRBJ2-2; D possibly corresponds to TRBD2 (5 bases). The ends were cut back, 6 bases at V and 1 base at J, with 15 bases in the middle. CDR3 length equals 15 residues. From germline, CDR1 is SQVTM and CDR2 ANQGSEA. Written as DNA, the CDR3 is TGCAGCGTACTACTCGTTCGGGGGAACACCGGGGAGCTGTTTTTT. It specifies CSVLLVRGNTGELFF.

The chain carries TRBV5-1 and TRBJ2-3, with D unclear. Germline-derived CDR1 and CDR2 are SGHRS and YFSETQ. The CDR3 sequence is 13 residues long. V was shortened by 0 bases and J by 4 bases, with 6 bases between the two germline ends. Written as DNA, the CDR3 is TGCGCCAGCAGCTTGGCCTGGGCAGATACGCAGTATTTT. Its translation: CASSLAWADTQYF.

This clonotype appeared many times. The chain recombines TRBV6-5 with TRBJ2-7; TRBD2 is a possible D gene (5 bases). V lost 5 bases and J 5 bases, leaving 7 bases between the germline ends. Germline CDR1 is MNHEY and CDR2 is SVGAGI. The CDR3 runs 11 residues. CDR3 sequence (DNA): TGTGCCAGCAGTCGGGGAGACGAGCAGTACTTC. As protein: CASSRGDEQYF.

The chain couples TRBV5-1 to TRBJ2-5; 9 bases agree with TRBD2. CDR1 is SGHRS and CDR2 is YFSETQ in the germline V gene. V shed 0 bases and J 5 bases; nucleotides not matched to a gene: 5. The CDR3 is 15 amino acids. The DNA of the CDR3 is TGCGCCAGCAGCTTGGAGTGGCGGGAGGGCGAGACCCAGTACTTC. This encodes CASSLEWREGETQYF.

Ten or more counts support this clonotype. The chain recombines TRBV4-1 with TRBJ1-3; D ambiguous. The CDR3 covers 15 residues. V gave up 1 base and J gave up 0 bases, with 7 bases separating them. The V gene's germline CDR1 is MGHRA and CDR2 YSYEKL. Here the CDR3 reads CASSQGIGSGNTIYF. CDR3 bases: TGCGCCAGCAGCCAAGGGATCGGCTCTGGAAACACCATATATTTT.

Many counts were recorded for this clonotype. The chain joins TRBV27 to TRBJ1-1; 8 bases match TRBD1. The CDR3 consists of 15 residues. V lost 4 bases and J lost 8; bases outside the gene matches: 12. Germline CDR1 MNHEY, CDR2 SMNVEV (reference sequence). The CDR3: CASSYHPGGAGEAFF. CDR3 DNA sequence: TGTGCCAGCAGTTACCACCCAGGGGGCGCGGGAGAAGCTTTCTTT.

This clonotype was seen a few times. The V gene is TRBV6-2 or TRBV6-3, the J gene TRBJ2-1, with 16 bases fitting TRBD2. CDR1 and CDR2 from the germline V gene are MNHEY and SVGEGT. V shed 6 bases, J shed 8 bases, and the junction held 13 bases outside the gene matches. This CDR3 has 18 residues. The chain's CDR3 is CASSRPQPGLAGGYEQFF. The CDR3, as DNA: TGTGCCAGCAGCCGACCCCAGCCGGGACTAGCGGGAGGGTATGAGCAGTTCTTC.

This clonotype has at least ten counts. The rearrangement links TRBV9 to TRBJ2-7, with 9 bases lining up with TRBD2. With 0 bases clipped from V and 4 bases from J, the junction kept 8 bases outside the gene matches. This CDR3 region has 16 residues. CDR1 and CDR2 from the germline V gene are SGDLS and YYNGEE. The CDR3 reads CASSVDPGLALYEQYF. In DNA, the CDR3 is TGTGCCAGCAGCGTAGACCCGGGACTAGCCTTATACGAGCAGTACTTC.

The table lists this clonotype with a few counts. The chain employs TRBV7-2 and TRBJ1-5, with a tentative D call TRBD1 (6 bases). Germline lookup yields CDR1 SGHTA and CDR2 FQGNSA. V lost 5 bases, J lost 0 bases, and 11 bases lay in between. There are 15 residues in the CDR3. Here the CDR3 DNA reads TGTGCCAGCAGCGGCCGGGGGCATAGCAATCAGCCCCAGCATTTT. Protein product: CASSGRGHSNQPQHF.